Listed below are T cell receptor beta chains from one sample, sequenced in a study of shared clonotypes between healthy human individuals. The method was immunoSEQ multiplex PCR; TCRdb's version includes in-frame clones alone and lacks a portion of them. Of some 2.4 million clones listed, 93% were seen once; the top ten hold about 0.38%. Sequences were obtained from naive CD4+ T cells from PBMCs. The receptors derive from a man aged 18 to 29 in good health. Some clones in this sample may be carry-over from other donors' samples. Both conserved end residues are part of each CDR3. Clone sizes are given selectively: once, few, many, or a class where the clone is expanded.

J gene: TRBJ2-4
V gene: TRBV13
clone size: -
CDR3 length: 14
CDR3 protein: CASSLGQRGNIQYF

J gene: TRBJ1-3
V gene: TRBV18
clone size: -
CDR3 length: 17
CDR3 protein: CASSPLIGGAEGNTIYF

J gene: TRBJ2-3
V gene: TRBV19
clone size: -
CDR3 length: 15
CDR3 protein: CATSRTELDTDTQYF

J gene: TRBJ2-2
V gene: TRBV2
clone size: -
CDR3 length: 13
CDR3 protein: CASSKEGTGELFF

J gene: TRBJ1-3
V gene: TRBV5-4
clone size: -
CDR3 length: 16
CDR3 protein: CASSLEGGDSGNTIYF

J gene: TRBJ2-7
V gene: TRBV7-9
clone size: -
CDR3 length: 13
CDR3 protein: CASSRQGPYEQYF

J gene: TRBJ2-3
V gene: TRBV7-9
clone size: -
CDR3 length: 12
CDR3 protein: CASSESTDTQYF

J gene: TRBJ2-7
V gene: TRBV7-9
clone size: -
CDR3 length: 15
CDR3 protein: CASSKLQGTGDEQYF

J gene: TRBJ2-1
V gene: TRBV13
clone size: once
CDR3 length: 13
CDR3 protein: CASSLETGSEQFF

J gene: TRBJ2-5
V gene: TRBV27
clone size: -
CDR3 length: 13
CDR3 protein: CASSNERGGTQYF

J gene: TRBJ1-2
V gene: TRBV7-2
clone size: -
CDR3 length: 16
CDR3 protein: CASSLVGQGVIYGYTF

J gene: TRBJ2-1
V gene: TRBV28
clone size: once
CDR3 length: 16
CDR3 protein: CASRRLGLAGDDEQFF

J gene: TRBJ2-7
V gene: TRBV4-3
clone size: -
CDR3 length: 19
CDR3 protein: CASSQRKGGPGRTPYEQYF

J gene: TRBJ2-7
V gene: TRBV7-2
clone size: few
CDR3 length: 15
CDR3 protein: CASSPTRDRPYEQYF

J gene: TRBJ2-1
V gene: TRBV4-1
clone size: -
CDR3 length: 15
CDR3 protein: CASSQDLTSGTEQFF

J gene: TRBJ1-2
V gene: TRBV7-2
clone size: -
CDR3 length: 13
CDR3 protein: CASSLRTDYGYTF

J gene: TRBJ2-5
V gene: TRBV5-1
clone size: -
CDR3 length: 13
CDR3 protein: CASRNQGAETQYF

J gene: TRBJ2-3
V gene: TRBV5-5
clone size: -
CDR3 length: 14
CDR3 protein: CASRRGGNTDTQYF

J gene: TRBJ2-1
V gene: TRBV18
clone size: once
CDR3 length: 16
CDR3 protein: CASSPATSGNNDKQFF

J gene: TRBJ2-2
V gene: TRBV18
clone size: -
CDR3 length: 15
CDR3 protein: CASSPGTANTGELFF

J gene: TRBJ1-5
V gene: TRBV2
clone size: -
CDR3 length: 14
CDR3 protein: CASSRTGGNQPQHF

J gene: TRBJ1-1
V gene: TRBV6-5
clone size: -
CDR3 length: 13
CDR3 protein: CASRGTNLMDTFF

J gene: TRBJ2-2
V gene: TRBV19
clone size: -
CDR3 length: 15
CDR3 protein: CASSGQGANTGELFF

J gene: TRBJ2-7
V gene: TRBV29-1
clone size: -
CDR3 length: 13
CDR3 protein: CSVEDRTGQGQYF

J gene: TRBJ1-5
V gene: TRBV7-2
clone size: -
CDR3 length: 14
CDR3 protein: CASSATGDNQPQHF

J gene: TRBJ2-6
V gene: TRBV6-5
clone size: -
CDR3 length: 13
CDR3 protein: CASSLPGANVLTF

J gene: TRBJ2-1
V gene: TRBV5-8
clone size: once
CDR3 length: 15
CDR3 protein: CASSWDSRSYNEQFF

J gene: TRBJ2-1
V gene: TRBV5-4
clone size: -
CDR3 length: 14
CDR3 protein: CASTYQSSYNEQFF